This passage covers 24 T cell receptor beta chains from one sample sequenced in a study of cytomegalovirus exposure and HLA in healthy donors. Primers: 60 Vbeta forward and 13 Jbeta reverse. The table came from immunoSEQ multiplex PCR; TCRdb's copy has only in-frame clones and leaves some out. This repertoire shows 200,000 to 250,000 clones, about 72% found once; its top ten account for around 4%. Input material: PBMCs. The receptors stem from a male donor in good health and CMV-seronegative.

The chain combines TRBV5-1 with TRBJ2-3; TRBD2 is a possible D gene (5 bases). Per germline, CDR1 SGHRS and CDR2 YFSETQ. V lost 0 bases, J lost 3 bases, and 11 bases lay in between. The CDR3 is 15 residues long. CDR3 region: CASSLGTGRTDTQYF. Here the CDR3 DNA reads TGCGCCAGCAGCTTGGGGACGGGGAGAACAGATACGCAGTATTTT. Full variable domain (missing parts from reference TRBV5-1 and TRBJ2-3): KAGVTQTPRYLIKTRGQQVTLSCSPISGHRSVSWYQQTPGQGLQFLFEYFSETQRNKGNFPGRFSGRQFSNSRSEMNVSTLELGDSALYLCASSLGTGRTDTQYFGPGTRLTVL.

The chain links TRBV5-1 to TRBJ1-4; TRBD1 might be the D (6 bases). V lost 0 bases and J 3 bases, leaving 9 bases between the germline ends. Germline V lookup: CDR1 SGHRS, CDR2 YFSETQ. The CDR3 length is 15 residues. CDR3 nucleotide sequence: TGCGCCAGCAGCTTGGAGGCAGGGGCTAATGAAAAACTGTTTTTT. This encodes CASSLEAGANEKLFF.

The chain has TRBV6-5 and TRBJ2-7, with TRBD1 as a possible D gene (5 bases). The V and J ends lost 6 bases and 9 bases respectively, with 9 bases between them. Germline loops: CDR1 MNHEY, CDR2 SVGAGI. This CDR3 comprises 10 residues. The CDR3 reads CASSRVAQYF. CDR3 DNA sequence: TGTGCCAGCAGCAGGGTGGCGCAGTACTTC.

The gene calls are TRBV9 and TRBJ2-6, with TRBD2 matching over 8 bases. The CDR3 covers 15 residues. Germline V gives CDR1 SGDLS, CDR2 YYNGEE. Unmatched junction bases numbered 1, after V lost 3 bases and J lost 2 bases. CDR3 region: CASSAGGAGANVLTF. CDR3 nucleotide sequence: TGTGCCAGCAGCGCGGGGGGGGCTGGGGCCAACGTCCTGACTTTC.

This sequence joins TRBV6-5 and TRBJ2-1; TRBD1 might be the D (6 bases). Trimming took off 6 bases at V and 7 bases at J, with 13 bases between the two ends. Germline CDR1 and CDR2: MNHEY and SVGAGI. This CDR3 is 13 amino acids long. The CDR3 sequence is CASRPGQFNEQFF. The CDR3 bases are TGTGCCAGCAGGCCCGGACAGTTTAATGAGCAGTTCTTC.

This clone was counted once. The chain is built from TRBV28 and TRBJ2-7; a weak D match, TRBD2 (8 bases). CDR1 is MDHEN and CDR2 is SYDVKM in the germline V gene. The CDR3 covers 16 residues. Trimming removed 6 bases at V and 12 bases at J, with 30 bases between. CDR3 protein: CASSIPLGSGKGGPYF. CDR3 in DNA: TGTGCCAGCAGCATTCCCCTGGGTAGCGGGAAAGGGGGCCCGTACTTC.

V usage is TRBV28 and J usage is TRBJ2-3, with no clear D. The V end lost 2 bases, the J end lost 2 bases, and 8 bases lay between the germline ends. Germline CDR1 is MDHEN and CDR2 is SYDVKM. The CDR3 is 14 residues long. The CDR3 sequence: CASSLRLSTDTQYF. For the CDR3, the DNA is TGTGCCAGCAGTTTACGACTCTCCACAGATACGCAGTATTTT. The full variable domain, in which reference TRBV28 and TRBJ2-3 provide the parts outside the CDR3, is DVKVTQSSRYLVKRTGEKVFLECVQDMDHENMFWYRQDPGLGLRLIYFSYDVKMKEKGDIPEGYSVSREKKERFSLILESASTNQTSMYLCASSLRLSTDTQYFGPGTRLTVL.

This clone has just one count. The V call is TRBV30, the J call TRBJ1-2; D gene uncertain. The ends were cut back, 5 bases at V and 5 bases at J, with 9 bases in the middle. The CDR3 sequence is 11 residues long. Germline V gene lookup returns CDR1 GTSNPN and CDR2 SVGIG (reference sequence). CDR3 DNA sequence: TGTGCCTGGGCCCTAGCATATGGCTACACCTTC. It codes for CAWALAYGYTF.

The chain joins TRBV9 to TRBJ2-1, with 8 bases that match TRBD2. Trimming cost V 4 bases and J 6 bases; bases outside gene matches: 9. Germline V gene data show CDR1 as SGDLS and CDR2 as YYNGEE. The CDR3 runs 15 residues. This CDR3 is CASSPKRERGNEQFF. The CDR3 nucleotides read TGTGCCAGCAGCCCTAAGCGGGAGCGGGGCAATGAGCAGTTCTTC. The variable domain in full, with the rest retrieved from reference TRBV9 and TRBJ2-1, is DSGVTQTPKHLITATGQRVTLRCSPRSGDLSVYWYQQSLDQGLQFLIQYYNGEERAKGNILERFSAQQFPDLHSELNLSSLELGDSALYFCASSPKRERGNEQFFGPGTRLTVL.

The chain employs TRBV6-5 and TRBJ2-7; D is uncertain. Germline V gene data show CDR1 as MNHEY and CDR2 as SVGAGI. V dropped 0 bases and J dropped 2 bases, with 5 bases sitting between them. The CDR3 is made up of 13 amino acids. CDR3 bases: TGTGCCAGCAGTTACTCGAGTCCCTACGAGCAGTACTTC. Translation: CASSYSSPYEQYF.

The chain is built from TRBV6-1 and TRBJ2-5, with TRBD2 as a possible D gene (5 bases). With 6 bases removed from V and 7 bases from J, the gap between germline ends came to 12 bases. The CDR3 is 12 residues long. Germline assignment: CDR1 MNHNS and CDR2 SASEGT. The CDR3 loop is CASRDSVGTQYF. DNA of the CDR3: TGTGCCAGCAGGGACTCGGTTGGGACCCAGTACTTC.

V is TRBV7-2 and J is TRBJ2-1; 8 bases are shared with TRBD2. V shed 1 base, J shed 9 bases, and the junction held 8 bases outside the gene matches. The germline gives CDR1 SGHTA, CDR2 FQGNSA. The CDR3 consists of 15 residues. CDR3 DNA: TGTGCCAGCAGCTTAGATCGACTAGCGAGCGGTGAGCAGTTCTTC. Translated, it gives CASSLDRLASGEQFF.

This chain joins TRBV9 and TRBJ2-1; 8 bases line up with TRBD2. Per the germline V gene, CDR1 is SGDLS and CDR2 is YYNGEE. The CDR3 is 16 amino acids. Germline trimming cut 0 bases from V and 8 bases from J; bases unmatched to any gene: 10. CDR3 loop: CASSVGRSGGVDEQFF. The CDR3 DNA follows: TGTGCCAGCAGCGTAGGTCGAAGCGGGGGTGTAGATGAGCAGTTCTTC.

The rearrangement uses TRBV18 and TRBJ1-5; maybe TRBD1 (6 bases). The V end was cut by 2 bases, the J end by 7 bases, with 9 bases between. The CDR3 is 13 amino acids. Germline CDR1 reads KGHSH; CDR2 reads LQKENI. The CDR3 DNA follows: TGTGCCAGCTCACCAAACAGGGAACAGCCCCAGCATTTT. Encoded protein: CASSPNREQPQHF.

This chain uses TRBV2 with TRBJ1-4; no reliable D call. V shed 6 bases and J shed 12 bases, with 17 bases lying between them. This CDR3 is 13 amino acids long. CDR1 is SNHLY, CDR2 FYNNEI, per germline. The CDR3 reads CASRPTSVVELFF. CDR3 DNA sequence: TGTGCCAGCAGACCAACCAGCGTGGTGGAACTGTTTTTT. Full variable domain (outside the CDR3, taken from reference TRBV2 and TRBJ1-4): EPEVTQTPSHQVTQMGQEVILRCVPISNHLYFYWYRQILGQKVEFLVSFYNNEISEKSEIFDDQFSVERPDGSNFTLKIRSTKLEDSAMYFCASRPTSVVELFFGSGTQLSVL.

As DNA, the CDR3 is TGTGCCAGCAGTTTGACCGGGACAGGGATTCAGCCCCAGCATTTT. Translation: CASSLTGTGIQPQHF. The chain recombines TRBV6-5 with TRBJ1-5, with 9 bases aligning to TRBD1. Trimming removed 4 bases from V and 6 bases from J; junction bases left unmatched: 7. The length of the CDR3 is 15 residues. CDR1 MNHEY and CDR2 SVGAGI come from the germline V gene.

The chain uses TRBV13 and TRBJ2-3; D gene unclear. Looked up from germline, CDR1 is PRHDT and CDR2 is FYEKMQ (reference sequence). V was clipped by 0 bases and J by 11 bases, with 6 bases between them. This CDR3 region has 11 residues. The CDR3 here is CASSLGERQYF. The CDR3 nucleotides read TGTGCCAGCAGCTTAGGAGAGAGGCAGTATTTT.

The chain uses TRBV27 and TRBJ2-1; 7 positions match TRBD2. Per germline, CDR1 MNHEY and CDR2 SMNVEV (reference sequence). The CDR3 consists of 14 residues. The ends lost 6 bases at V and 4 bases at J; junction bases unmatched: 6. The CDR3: CASRESSGYNEQFF. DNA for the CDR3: TGTGCCAGCAGGGAGTCTAGCGGTTACAATGAGCAGTTCTTC.

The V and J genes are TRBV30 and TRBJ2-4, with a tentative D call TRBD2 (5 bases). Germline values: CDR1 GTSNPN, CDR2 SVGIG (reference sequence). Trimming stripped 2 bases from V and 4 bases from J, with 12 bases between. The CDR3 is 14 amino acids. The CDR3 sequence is CAWSKRLGKNIQYF. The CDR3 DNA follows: TGTGCCTGGAGTAAGCGGTTAGGAAAAAACATTCAGTACTTC.

The CDR3 DNA follows: TGTGCCAGCAGCTTAGGGGCGGGAGGTCCCCCCAATGAGCAGTTCTTC. Protein: CASSLGAGGPPNEQFF. The chain employs TRBV11-2 and TRBJ2-1, with 8 bases lining up with TRBD2. CDR1 and CDR2 (germline): SGHAT, FQNNGV. Trimming at V came to 1 base and at J to 6 bases, leaving 8 bases not matched to a gene. The CDR3 is made up of 16 amino acids.

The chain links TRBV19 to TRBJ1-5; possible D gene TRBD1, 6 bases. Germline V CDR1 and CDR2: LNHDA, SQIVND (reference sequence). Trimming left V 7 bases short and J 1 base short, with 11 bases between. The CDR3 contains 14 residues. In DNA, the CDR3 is TGTGCCAGTACCCCTCAGGGGAGCAATCAGCCCCAGCATTTT. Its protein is CASTPQGSNQPQHF.

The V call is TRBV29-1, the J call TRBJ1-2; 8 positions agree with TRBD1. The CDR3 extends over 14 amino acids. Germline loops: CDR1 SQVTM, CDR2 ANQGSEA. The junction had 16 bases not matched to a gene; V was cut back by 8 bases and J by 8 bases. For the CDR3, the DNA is TGCAGCCATATCCTCGGACAGGGTTTTGCCGGCTACACCTTC. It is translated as CSHILGQGFAGYTF. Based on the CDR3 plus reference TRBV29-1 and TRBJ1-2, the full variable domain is SAVISQKPSRDICQRGTSLTIQCQVDSQVTMMFWYRQQPGQSLTLIATANQGSEATYESGFVIDKFPISRPNLTFSTLTVSNMSPEDSSIYLCSHILGQGFAGYTFGSGTRLTVV.

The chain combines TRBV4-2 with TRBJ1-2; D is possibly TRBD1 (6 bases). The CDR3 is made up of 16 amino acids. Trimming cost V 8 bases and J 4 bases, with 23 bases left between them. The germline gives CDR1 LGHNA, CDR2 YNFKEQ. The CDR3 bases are TGTGCCAGCGCCAGGAACACGGGGGGGCTGGTCTATGGCTACACCTTC. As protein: CASARNTGGLVYGYTF.

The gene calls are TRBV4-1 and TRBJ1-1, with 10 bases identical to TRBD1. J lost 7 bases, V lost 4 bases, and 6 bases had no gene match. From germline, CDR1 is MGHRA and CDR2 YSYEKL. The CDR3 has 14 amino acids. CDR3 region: CASSRLGTGVEAFF. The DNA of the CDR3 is TGCGCCAGCAGCCGCCTAGGGACAGGGGTTGAAGCTTTCTTT.